There are a few counts of the clone carrying this TCR beta chain. Its target is not known. An input of roughly 0.5 to 1 ug of RNA was subjected to reverse transcription using random hexamers. An immunoSEQ multiplex PCR amplified TCR beta CDR3 over 54 Vbeta and 13 Jbeta. TCRdb independently ran MiXCR on the immunoSEQ multiplex PCR reads; one entry per CDR3 protein. This sample yields tens of thousands of distinct CDR3 sequences, of which 85% to 95% are seen a single time; under 0.5% belongs to the top ten. CD8+ and CD4+ T cells circulating in blood were sequenced for TCR beta. The data originate from a study of CD8 T cells in Susac syndrome. Notes on the study in general: It was acknowledged in the study that the number of individuals who were included in its TCR sequencing and HLA analysis was relatively small. Across the total CD8+ repertoires, over 15 Susac-specific public clones were detected, and across the CD8+ TEMRA repertoires, roughly 5 such clones were detected.

This CDR3 is built from 13 residues. This receptor was taken from a human donor with Susac syndrome. The chain links TRBV21-1 to TRBJ1-1. TRBV21-1 is given as a pseudogene. The sample was CD8+ T cells from PBMCs. CDR3 region: CASSQAMNTEAFF. The CDR3 region has the DNA TGTGCCAGCAGCCAAGCAATGAACACTGAAGCTTTCTTT.